The entry below describes one TCR beta chain. Its antigen is undetermined. This sample was included in a study of CD8+ T cells in alopecia areata. Study-level results: Scalp clonality, along with expanded CD8+ clones among the top 100, was significantly decreased by tofacitinib.

This sample's treatment: oral pan-JAK inhibitor, 5-10 mg twice daily. Those with alopecia areata gave lesional scalp punch biopsies and peripheral blood. Separation by sorting yielded CD4+ and CD8+ T cells from PBMCs. cDNA serving as the sequencing template came from extracted, reverse transcribed RNA. TCRdb keeps only in-frame clones here, not all; method: immunoSEQ multiplex PCR. Of some 160,000 clones in the sample, approximately 65% were seen once. The CDR3 extends over 14 amino acids. The V and J ends lost 6 bases and 2 bases, in that order; junction bases with no gene match: 6. Germline-derived CDR1 and CDR2 are SQVTM and ANQGSEA.

This receptor was obtained from a human donor with alopecia areata. The source was CD4+ T cells sorted from blood, collected at week 4, from a patient treated with tofacitinib. The chain has TRBV29-1 and TRBJ2-3, with TRBD1 matching over 9 bases. Here the CDR3 DNA reads TGCAGCGTCACCGGGACAGGGTTCACAGATACGCAGTATTTT. Amino acids: CSVTGTGFTDTQYF.